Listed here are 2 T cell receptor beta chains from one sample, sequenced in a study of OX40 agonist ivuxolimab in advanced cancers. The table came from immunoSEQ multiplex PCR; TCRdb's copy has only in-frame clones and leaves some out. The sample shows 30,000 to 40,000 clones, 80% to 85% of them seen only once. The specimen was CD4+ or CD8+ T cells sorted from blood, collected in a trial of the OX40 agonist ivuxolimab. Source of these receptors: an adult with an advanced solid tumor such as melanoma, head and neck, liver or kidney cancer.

The CDR3 bases are TGTGCCAGCAGCTTAGAAGGGTCAGATACGCAGTATTTT. It encodes CASSLEGSDTQYF. V usage is TRBV7-9 and J usage is TRBJ2-3; D is unresolved. V was pared by 1 base and J by 4 bases, with 6 bases between. The CDR3 has 13 amino acids. CDR1 is SEHNR, CDR2 FQNEAQ, per germline (reference sequence).

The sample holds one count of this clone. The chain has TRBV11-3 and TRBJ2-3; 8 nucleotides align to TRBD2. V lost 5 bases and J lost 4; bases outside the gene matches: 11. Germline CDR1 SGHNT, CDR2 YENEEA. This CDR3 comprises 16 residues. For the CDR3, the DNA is TGTGCCAGCAGCCCCCGGGATAGCGGGAAGGCAGATACGCAGTATTTT. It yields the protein CASSPRDSGKADTQYF.